This T cell receptor (beta chain) was captured in a study of cytomegalovirus exposure and HLA in healthy donors. At the level of the study: An early release of data contained roughly 90 million unique TCRs, which came from HLA-typed donors.

This CDR3 spans 15 amino acids. V dropped 0 bases and J dropped 8; count of bases not matched to a gene: 9. The germline V gene encodes CDR1 MNHEY and CDR2 SMNVEV (reference sequence). This clone was counted a single time. Its antigen is unknown. PCR primers comprised 60 Vbeta and 13 Jbeta primers. The method was immunoSEQ multiplex PCR; TCRdb's version includes in-frame clones alone and lacks a portion of them. The table shows under 200,000 clones, with around three quarters occurring only once. Broader study findings: Later work associated 17,000 or so TCR beta sequences with HLA alleles at 0.05 false discovery rate.

This clonotype was obtained from a woman aged 50 to 60 in good health and CMV-seronegative. V usage is TRBV27 and J usage is TRBJ1-2; 7 bases are shared with TRBD1. What was sequenced was PBMCs. The CDR3: CASSLSPGGFKGYTF. The CDR3 DNA reads as TGTGCCAGCAGTTTATCCCCAGGGGGGTTTAAGGGCTACACCTTC.